The sequence of this TCR beta chain was determined in a study of CD8 T cells in ankylosing spondylitis (dated by TCRdb to about 2017). Study-wide context: T cell receptor beta repertoires were profiled in healthy donors and ankylosing spondylitis patients so that disease-linked TCR variants could be found. In total, the full study cohort was made up of roughly 100 healthy donors and 20 to 25 ankylosing spondylitis patients. Peripheral blood was sampled, and synovial fluid was additionally collected from ankylosing spondylitis patients. Study-level results and caveats: A TCR beta motif of seven or eight highly homologous amino acid variants appeared characteristic of blood from ankylosing spondylitis patients. Significant enrichment of the disease-linked clones was reported in matched synovial fluid samples from ankylosing spondylitis patients. The disease-linked clones had a CD8+ phenotype and were found at relatively low frequencies in peripheral blood. Some motif variants had previously been reported in the synovial fluid and blood of reactive arthritis patients, which suggests shared mechanisms of disease initiation.

According to the germline V gene, CDR1 reads SQVTM and CDR2 reads ANQGSEA. Including cysteine and phenylalanine, the CDR3 has 13 amino acids. CDR3 DNA only is kept here, 39 bases in frame from base 1. V lost 2 bases and J lost 1 base; the stretch between them is 8 bases long. The sample was run on an Illumina HiSeq 2500. Quantitative 5'-RACE with molecular barcodes was used to prepare TCR beta libraries. The original methods were these. A new computational method, built on a probabilistic model of VDJ rearrangement, was used to identify disease-linked TCR variants. TCRdb applied fastp at Q25 and MiXCR to the public reads, then kept only in-frame beta chains. A single entry per CDR3 protein holds the most common genes and DNA from its merged rows. TCRdb assigned the V and J calls; the authors' analysis was not used. This sample gives around 100,000 distinct CDR3 sequences in total; about 24% of them show up just once. Of the sample, about 12% is held by the ten largest clones.

A remark on this clonotype: What antigen it recognizes has not been identified. Base qualities are not at hand, and no much larger clone is one base apart.

Synovial fluid samples were paired with blood samples taken from the same ankylosing spondylitis patients. Sequencing was carried out using synovial fluid, either unsorted or a sorted T cell fraction (not recorded which). The rearrangement combines TRBV29-1 with TRBJ1-1, with no reliable assignment of the D segment. This sequence originates from a male donor with ankylosing spondylitis. The encoded CDR3 is CSVESGWNTEAFF. The DNA sequence is as follows: TGCAGCGTTGAATCAGGATGGAACACTGAAGCTTTCTTT.